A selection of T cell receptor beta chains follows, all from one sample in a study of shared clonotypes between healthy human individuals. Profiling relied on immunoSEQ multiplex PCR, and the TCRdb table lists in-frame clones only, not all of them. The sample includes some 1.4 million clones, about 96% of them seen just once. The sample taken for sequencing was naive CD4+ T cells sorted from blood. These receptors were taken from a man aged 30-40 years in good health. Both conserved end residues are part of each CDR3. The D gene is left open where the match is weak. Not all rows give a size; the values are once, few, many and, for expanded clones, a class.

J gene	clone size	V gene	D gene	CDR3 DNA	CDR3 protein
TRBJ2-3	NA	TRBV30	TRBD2	TGTGCCTGGAGTCGCGGGAGGGGTACAGATACGCAGTATTTT	CAWSRGRGTDTQYF
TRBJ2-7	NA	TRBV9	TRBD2	TGTGCCAGCAGCGGCGGACTAGCGGGAGTAGCCTACGAGCAGTACTTC	CASSGGLAGVAYEQYF
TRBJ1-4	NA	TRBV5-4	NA	TGTGCCAGCGGGGAGCGTAATGAAAAACTGTTTTTT	CASGERNEKLFF
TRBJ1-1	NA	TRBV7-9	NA	TGTGCCAGCACTGCGAGTGGGGATGAAGCTTTCTTT	CASTASGDEAFF
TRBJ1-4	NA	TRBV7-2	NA	TGTGCCAGCAGCCCGCGAGAAGGGGTTCGAGAAAAACTGTTTTTT	CASSPREGVREKLFF
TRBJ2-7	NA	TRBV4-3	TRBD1	TGCGCCAGCAGCCAAGAGATAGGGACAGGTCTTTCCTACGAGCAGTACTTC	CASSQEIGTGLSYEQYF
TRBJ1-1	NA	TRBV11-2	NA	TGTGCCAGCAGCGCAACCAGGGCGAACACTGAAGCTTTCTTT	CASSATRANTEAFF
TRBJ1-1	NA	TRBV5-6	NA	TGTGCCAGCAGCTTGGGGCCTGGGTTTAGTAGGTCTGAAGCTTTCTTT	CASSLGPGFSRSEAFF
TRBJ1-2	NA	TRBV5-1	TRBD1	TGCGCCAGCAGCCCGGGGGGACAGGGGGCTGGCTACACCTTC	CASSPGGQGAGYTF
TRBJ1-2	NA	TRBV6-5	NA	TGTGCCAGCAGTTCCCCAGGGTTCTATGGCTACACCTTC	CASSSPGFYGYTF
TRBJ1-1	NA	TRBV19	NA	TGTGCCAGTATTCTCCGAGGGGCGTGGACTGAAGCTTTCTTT	CASILRGAWTEAFF
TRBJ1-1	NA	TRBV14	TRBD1	TGTGCCAGCAGCCTCGGACAGGCCACGACTGAAGCTTTCTTT	CASSLGQATTEAFF
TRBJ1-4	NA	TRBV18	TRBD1	TGTGCCAGCTCACTCCAGGGGGCGGTTAATGAAAAACTGTTTTTT	CASSLQGAVNEKLFF
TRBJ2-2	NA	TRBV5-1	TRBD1	TGCGCCAGCAGCTTCGGACAGGAAAACACCGGGGAGCTGTTTTTT	CASSFGQENTGELFF
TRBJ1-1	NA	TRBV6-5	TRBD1	TGTGCCAGCAGTCCCGGGACAGGGGGCCGAGCTTTCTTT	CASSPGTGGRAFF
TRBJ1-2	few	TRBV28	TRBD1	TGTGCCAGCAGGGGACAGACAGTTAATGGCTACACCTTC	CASRGQTVNGYTF
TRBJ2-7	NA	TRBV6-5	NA	TGTGCCAGCAGTTACAGGGAATCGCTGTACGAGCAGTACTTC	CASSYRESLYEQYF
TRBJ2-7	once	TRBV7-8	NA	TGTGCCAGCAGCTTACGTCGGTCAGGGGCCTACGAGCAGTACTTC	CASSLRRSGAYEQYF
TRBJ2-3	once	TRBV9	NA	TGTGCCAGCACCCTCGAGGGGCAGGGAAGCACAGATACGCAGTATTTT	CASTLEGQGSTDTQYF
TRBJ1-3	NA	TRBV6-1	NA	TGTGCCAGCGGGACAAACTCTGGAAACACCATATATTTT	CASGTNSGNTIYF
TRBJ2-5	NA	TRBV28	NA	TGTGCCAGCAGTTTACCCGTAACGGGGACCCAGTACTTC	CASSLPVTGTQYF
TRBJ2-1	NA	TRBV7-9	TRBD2	TGTGCCAGCAGCGTTAGCGGGAGCGGGCATGAGCAGTTCTTC	CASSVSGSGHEQFF
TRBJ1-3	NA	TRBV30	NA	TGTGCCTGGCGGGGGGGGCTGAACTCTGGAAACACCATATATTTT	CAWRGGLNSGNTIYF